The clone carrying this T cell receptor beta chain showed up many times. Its antigen is unknown. The data were taken from a study of breast tumors, draining lymph nodes, adjacent tissues. Study outcomes and limitations: Findings are consistent with lymph node origin and intratumoral expansion of most tumor T cells. Tumor TCR diversity was below lymph nodes but above nontumor tissue.

There are 18 residues in the CDR3. Germline V gene sequence: CDR1 SGHTS, CDR2 YDEGEE. Trimming cost V 0 bases and J 7 bases, with 20 bases left between them. Axillary draining lymph nodes of breast cancer patients supplied the node samples. Using its own MiXCR run on the multiplex PCR reads, TCRdb lists one record per CDR3 protein. The sample lists nearly 110,000 distinct CDR3 sequences, around 30% occurring once. The receptor's source is a female donor with breast cancer. Some clones in this sample may be carry-over from other donors' samples. Material: axillary lymph node tissue. This chain joins TRBV5-8 and TRBJ1-6, with D maybe TRBD1 (5 bases). Written as DNA, the CDR3 is TGTGCCAGCAGCTTGGTGGTTTTACCGACACGGACAAATTCACCCCTCCACTTT. Its protein product is CASSLVVLPTRTNSPLHF. The full variable domain, completed using reference TRBV5-8 and TRBJ1-6, is EAGVTQSPTHLIKTRGQQATLRCSPISGHTSVYWYQQALGLGLQFLLWYDEGEERNRGNFPPRFSGRQFPNYSSELNVNALELEDSALYLCASSLVVLPTRTNSPLHFGNGTRLTVT.